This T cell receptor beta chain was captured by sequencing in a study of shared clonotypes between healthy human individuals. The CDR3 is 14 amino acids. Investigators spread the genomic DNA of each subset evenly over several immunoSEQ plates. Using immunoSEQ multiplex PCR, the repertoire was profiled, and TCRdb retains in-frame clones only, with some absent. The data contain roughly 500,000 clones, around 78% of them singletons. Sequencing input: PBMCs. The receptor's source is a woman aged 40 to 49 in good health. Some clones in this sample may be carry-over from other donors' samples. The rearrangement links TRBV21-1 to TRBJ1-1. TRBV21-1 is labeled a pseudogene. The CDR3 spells CASSKASKDTEAFF. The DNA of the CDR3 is TGTGCCAGCAGCAAAGCGAGTAAGGACACTGAAGCTTTCTTT.